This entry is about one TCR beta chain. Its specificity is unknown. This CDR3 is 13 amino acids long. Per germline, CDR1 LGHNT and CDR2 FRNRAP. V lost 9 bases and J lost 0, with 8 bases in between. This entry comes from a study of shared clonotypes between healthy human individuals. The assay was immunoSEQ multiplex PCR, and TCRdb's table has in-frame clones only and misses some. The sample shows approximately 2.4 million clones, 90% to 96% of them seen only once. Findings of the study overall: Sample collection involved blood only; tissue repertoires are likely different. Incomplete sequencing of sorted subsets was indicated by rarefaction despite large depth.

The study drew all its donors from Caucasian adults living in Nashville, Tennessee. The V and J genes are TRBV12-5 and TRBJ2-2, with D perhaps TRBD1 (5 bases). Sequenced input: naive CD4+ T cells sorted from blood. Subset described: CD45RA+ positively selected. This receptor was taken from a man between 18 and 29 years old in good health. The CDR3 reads CASGRANTGELFF. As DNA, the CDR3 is TGTGCTAGCGGCAGGGCGAACACCGGGGAGCTGTTTTTT.